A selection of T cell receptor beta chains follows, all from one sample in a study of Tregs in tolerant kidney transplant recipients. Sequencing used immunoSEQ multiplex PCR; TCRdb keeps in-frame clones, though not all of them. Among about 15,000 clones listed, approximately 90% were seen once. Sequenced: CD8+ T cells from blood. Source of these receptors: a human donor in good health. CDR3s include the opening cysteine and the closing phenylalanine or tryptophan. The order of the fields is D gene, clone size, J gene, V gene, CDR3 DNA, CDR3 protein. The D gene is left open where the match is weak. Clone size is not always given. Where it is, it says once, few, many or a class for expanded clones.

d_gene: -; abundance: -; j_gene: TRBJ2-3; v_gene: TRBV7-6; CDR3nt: TGTGCCAGCAGCCCGCAGTCACATCCCACAGATACGCAGTATTTT; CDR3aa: CASSPQSHPTDTQYF
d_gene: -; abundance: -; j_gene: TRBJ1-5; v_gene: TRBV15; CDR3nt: TGTGCCACTAGCCGGGGGATCGAGCAACAGCCCCAGCATTTT; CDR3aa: CATSRGIEQQPQHF
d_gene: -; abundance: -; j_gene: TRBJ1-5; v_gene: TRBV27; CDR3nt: TGTGCCAGCAGTTTATTCCCAGGTACCGATCAGCCCCAGCATTTT; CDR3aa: CASSLFPGTDQPQHF
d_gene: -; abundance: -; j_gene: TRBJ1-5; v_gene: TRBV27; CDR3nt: TGTGCCAGCAGTACCAACCTTGAACTGGCAGGCAATCAGCCCCAGCATTTT; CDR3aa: CASSTNLELAGNQPQHF
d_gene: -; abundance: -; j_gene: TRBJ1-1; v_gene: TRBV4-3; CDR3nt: TGCGCCAGCAGCCTCGAAACGAACACTGAAGCTTTCTTT; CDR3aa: CASSLETNTEAFF
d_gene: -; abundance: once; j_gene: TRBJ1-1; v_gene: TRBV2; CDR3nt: TGTGCCAGCAGTGAAGCAAACTTAGGGGGTTCGGCTTTCTTT; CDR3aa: CASSEANLGGSAFF
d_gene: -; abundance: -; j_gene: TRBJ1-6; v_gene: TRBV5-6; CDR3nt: TGTGCCAGCAGCTTGGCGGCCGTCTATAATTCACCCCTCCACTTT; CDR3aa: CASSLAAVYNSPLHF
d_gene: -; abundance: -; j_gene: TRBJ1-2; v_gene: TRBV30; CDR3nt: TGTGCCTGGAGGGGCCCGGGGGGCCAACCTTCTTATGGCTACACCTTC; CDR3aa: CAWRGPGGQPSYGYTF
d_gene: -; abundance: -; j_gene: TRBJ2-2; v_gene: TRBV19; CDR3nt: TGTGCCAGTACCCCACAGTTGAACACCGGGGAGCTGTTTTTT; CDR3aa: CASTPQLNTGELFF
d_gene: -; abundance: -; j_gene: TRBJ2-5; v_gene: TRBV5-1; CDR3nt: TGCGCCAGCAGCTTAGGGGGGACGAAGGAGACCCAGTACTTC; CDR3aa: CASSLGGTKETQYF
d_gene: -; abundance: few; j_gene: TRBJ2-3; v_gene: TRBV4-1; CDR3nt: TGCGCCAGCAGCCAAGGGCCAAACGACCCAGATACGCAGTATTTT; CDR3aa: CASSQGPNDPDTQYF
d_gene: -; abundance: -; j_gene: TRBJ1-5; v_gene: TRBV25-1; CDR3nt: TGTGCCAGCAGTGAACTCGGCAATCAGCCCCAGCATTTT; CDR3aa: CASSELGNQPQHF
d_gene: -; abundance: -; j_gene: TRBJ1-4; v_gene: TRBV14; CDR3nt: TGTGCCAGCAGCTCAGGCGGGGGGGAAAAACTGTTTTTT; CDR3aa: CASSSGGGEKLFF
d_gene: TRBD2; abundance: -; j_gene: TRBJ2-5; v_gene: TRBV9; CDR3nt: TGTGCCAGCAGCGTAACGGGGGGGGCCGGTGAGACCCAGTACTTC; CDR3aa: CASSVTGGAGETQYF
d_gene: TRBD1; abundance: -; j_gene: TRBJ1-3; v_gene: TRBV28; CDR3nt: TGTGCCAGCAGTTTCGGGACAGGGACTGGAAACACCATATATTTT; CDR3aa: CASSFGTGTGNTIYF
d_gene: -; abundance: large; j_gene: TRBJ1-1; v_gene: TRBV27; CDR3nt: TGTGCCAGCAGTTTTTCCCGGAACAAGGGGTTGAACACTGAAGCTTTCTTT; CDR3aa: CASSFSRNKGLNTEAFF
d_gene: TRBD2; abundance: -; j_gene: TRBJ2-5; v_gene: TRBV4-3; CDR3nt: TGCGCCAGCAGCCAAGAGATAGGGACTATAGAAGAGACCCAGTACTTC; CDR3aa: CASSQEIGTIEETQYF
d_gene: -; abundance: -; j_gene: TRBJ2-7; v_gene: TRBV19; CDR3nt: TGTGCCAGTAGTATAAGAGGGGGAGTTTACGAGCAGTACTTC; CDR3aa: CASSIRGGVYEQYF
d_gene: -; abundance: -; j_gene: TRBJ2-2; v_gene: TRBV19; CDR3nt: TGTGCCAGTAGTATACCGAGCCCCGGGGAGCTGTTTTTT; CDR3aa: CASSIPSPGELFF
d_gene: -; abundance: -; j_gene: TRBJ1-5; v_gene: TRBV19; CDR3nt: TGTGCCAGTAGTATCAGGGACCCTAGGCAGCCCCAGCATTTT; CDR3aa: CASSIRDPRQPQHF
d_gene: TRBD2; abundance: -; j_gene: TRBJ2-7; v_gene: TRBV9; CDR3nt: TGTGCCAGCAGCGTAGAAGCGGGGGGCTCCTACGAGCAGTACTTC; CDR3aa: CASSVEAGGSYEQYF
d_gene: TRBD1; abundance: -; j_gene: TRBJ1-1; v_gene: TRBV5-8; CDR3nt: TGTGCCAGCAGCCCGGGGACAGGGTACACTGAAGCTTTCTTT; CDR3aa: CASSPGTGYTEAFF
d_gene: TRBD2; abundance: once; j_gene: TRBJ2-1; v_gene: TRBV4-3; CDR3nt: TGCGCCAGCAGCTCGGGACTAGCGATCCACGAGCAGTTCTTC; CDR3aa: CASSSGLAIHEQFF
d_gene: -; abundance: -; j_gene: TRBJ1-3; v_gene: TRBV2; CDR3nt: TGTGCCAGCAGTGAAGGGGGTTCCAGGGGTAGAAACACCATATATTTT; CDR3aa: CASSEGGSRGRNTIYF
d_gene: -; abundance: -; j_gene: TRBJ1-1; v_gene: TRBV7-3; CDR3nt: TGTGCCAGCAGCCCCAAAAAAAAAGCTTTCTTT; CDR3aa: CASSPKKKAFF
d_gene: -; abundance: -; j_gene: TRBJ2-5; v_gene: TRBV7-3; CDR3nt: TGTGCCAGCAGCTTAGGACTTGGTGCGGAGACCCAGTACTTC; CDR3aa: CASSLGLGAETQYF
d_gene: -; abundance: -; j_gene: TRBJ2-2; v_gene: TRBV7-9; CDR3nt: TGTGCCAGCAGCTTATTAGGGCGGGGGCCTAACACCGGGGAGCTGTTTTTT; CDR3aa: CASSLLGRGPNTGELFF
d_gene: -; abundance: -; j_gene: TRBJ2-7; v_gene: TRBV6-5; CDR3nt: TGTGCCAGCAGTTACGGCGGGAAGCGCTACGAGCAGTACTTC; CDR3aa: CASSYGGKRYEQYF
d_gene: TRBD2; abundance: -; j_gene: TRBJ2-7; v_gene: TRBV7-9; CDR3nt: TGTGCCAGCAGCCTTGGACTAGCGGGGCCGTCATCCTACGAGCAGTACTTC; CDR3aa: CASSLGLAGPSSYEQYF
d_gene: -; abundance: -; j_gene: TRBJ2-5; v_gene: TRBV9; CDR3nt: TGTGCCAGCAGCGAGACCGGGGGTCCCCAAGAGACCCAGTACTTC; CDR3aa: CASSETGGPQETQYF
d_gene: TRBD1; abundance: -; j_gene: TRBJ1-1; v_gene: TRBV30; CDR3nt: TGTGCCTGGAGCGACAGGGGGAACACTGAAGCTTTCTTT; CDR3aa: CAWSDRGNTEAFF
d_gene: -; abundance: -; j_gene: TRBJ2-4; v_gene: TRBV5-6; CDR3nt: TGTGCCAGCAGCGGACAGTTCGCTCAGTACTTC; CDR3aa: CASSGQFAQYF
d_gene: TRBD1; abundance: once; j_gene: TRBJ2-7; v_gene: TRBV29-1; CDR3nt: TGCAGCGCGGGACAGGGGGCAGTGAAAGAGCAGTACTTC; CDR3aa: CSAGQGAVKEQYF
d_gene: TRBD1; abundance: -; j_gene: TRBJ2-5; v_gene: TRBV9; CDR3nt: TGTGCCAGCAGCTTGAGTCCCTACCGACAGGGGGCATTGGAGACCCAGTACTTC; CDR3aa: CASSLSPYRQGALETQYF
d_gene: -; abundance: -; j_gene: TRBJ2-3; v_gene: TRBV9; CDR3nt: TGTGCCAGCAGCTTCGGAGGTGGGGTTACGCAGTATTTT; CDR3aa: CASSFGGGVTQYF
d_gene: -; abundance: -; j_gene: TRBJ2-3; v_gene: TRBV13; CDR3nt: TGTGCCAGCAGCTCTAAAATCACAGATACGCAGTATTTT; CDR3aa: CASSSKITDTQYF
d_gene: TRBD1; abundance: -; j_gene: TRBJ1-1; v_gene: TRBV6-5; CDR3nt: TGTGCCAGCAGTTACTCCGGGACAGCGTGGGAAGCTTTCTTT; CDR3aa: CASSYSGTAWEAFF
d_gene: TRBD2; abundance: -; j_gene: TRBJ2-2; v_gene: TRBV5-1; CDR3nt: TGCGCCAGCAGCATCGGACTAGTAAAATCCGGGGAGCTGTTTTTT; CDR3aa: CASSIGLVKSGELFF
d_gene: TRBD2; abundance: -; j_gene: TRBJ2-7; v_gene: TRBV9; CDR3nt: TGTGCCAGCAGCGTAGCTGGGAGCGGGAGGGGATCCTACGAGCAGTACTTC; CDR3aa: CASSVAGSGRGSYEQYF
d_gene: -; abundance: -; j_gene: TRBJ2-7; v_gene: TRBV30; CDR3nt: TGTGCCTGGAGTGGACAGGACCTATACTTC; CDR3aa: CAWSGQDLYF
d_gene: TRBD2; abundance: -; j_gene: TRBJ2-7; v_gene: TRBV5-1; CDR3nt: TGCGCCAGCAGCCCGGGACTAGGAGTCTACGAGCAGTACTTC; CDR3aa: CASSPGLGVYEQYF
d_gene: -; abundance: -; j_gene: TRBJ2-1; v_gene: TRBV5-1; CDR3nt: TGCGCCAGCAGCTTGAGGAGAAATGAGCAGTTCTTC; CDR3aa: CASSLRRNEQFF
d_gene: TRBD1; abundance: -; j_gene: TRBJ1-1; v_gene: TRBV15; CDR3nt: TGTGCCACCAGTCAGGGGGCTCATAACACTGAAGCTTTCTTT; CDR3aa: CATSQGAHNTEAFF
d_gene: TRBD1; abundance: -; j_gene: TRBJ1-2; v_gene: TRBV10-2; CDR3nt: TGCGCCAGCAGTGAGTCGGGGACAGGGTGGCTAGGCTACACCTTC; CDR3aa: CASSESGTGWLGYTF
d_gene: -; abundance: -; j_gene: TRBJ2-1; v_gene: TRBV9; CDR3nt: TGTGCCAGCAGCGTAGATGGACCGCGGAGGGGTGAGCAGTTCTTC; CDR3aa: CASSVDGPRRGEQFF
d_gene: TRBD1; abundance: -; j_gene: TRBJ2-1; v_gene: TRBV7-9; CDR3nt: TGTGCCAGCACCCCCGGACAGGCCAAAGGACAGTTCTTC; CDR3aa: CASTPGQAKGQFF
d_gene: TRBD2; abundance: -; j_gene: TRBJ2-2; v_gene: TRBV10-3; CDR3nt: TGTGCCATCAGGTCCTTGTCTAGCGGGAGATTGGGTTCGAACACCGGGGAGCTGTTTTTT; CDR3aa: CAIRSLSSGRLGSNTGELFF
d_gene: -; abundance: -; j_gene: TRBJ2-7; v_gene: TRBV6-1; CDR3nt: TGTGCCAGCAGTGAATTTGGGTCAGCGAGGGGGGGCGAGCAGTACTTC; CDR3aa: CASSEFGSARGGEQYF